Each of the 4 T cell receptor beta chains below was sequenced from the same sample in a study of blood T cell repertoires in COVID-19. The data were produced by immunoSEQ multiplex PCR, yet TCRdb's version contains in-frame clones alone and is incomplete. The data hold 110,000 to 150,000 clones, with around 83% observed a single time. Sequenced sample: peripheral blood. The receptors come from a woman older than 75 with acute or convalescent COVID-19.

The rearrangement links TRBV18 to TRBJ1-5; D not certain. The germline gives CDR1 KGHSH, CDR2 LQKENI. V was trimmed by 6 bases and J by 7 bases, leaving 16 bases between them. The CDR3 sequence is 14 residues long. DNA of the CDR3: TGTGCCAGCTCCAACCAGGCCGCAGGCCAGCCCCAGCATTTT. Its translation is CASSNQAAGQPQHF.

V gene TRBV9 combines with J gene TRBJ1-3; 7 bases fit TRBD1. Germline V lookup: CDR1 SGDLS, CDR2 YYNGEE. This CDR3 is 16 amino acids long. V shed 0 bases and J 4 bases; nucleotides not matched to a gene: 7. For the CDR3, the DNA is TGTGCCAGCAGCGTAGGAGGGGGCGCGGGAGGAAACACCATATATTTT. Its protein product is CASSVGGGAGGNTIYF.

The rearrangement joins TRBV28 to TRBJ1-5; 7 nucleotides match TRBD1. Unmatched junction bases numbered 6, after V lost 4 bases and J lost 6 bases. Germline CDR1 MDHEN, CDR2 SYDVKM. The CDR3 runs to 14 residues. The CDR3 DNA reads TGTGCCAGCAGTTCCACAGGGGAAGTTCAGCCCCAGCATTTT. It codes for CASSSTGEVQPQHF.

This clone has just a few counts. The CDR3 nucleotides are TGCGCCAGCAGCTTGGTCAGGGGATCACCCATGAACACTGAAGCTTTCTTT. This translates into CASSLVRGSPMNTEAFF. V usage is TRBV5-1 and J usage is TRBJ1-1; D is possibly TRBD1 (6 bases). This CDR3 has 17 amino acids. Germline V CDR1 and CDR2: SGHRS, YFSETQ. V lost 0 bases, J lost 0 bases, and 15 bases lay in between. The whole variable domain, remainder taken from reference TRBV5-1 and TRBJ1-1, is KAGVTQTPRYLIKTRGQQVTLSCSPISGHRSVSWYQQTPGQGLQFLFEYFSETQRNKGNFPGRFSGRQFSNSRSEMNVSTLELGDSALYLCASSLVRGSPMNTEAFFGQGTRLTVV.